The source of this T cell receptor (beta chain) is a study of blood T cells in healthy people across ages. General study points: The long-lived group displayed more naive CD4+ cells, plus higher diversity, than the aged donors did.

CDR3 size: 14 residues. V gave up 4 bases and J gave up 4 bases; unmatched junction bases: 6. Looked up from germline, CDR1 is SGHRS and CDR2 is YFSETQ. Only one count was recorded for this clonotype. Its specificity is unknown. Together with a sample-barcoded 5' primer, a J-beta primer mix was included in a second PCR lasting about 7 to 11 cycles. TCRdb processed the 5' RACE reads anew with MiXCR; each CDR3 protein has one entry. The table shows around 800,000 distinct CDR3 sequences, with 20% to 30% occurring only once. These data were likewise used in another study, on T cells of mothers and their children. In that study: In each mother, TCR beta CDR3 reads exceeded 8 million; in each child, they numbered a few million.

The chain uses TRBV5-1 and TRBJ1-1, with TRBD1 matching over 8 bases. Sequencing was carried out using blood. The TCR sequence derives from a boy aged 10-17 years in good health. The CDR3 DNA reads TGCGCCAGCAGCGGAAACACAGGGGGCACTGAAGCTTTCTTT. It codes for CASSGNTGGTEAFF.